This T cell receptor beta chain was sequenced for a study of blood T cell repertoires in COVID-19 (dated by TCRdb to 2018 to 2021). Regarding the complete study: Collaborator samples came from the United States, Italy and Spain and covered acute and convalescent phases of COVID-19. Subjects who had been exposed to COVID-19, were actively infected with it, or had recovered from it provided the deeply sampled blood TCRbeta repertoires that made up the dataset. The repertoires were made available in a free public database intended to serve as a resource for research on the immune response to SARS-CoV-2. Sample metadata almost always included a de-identified subject ID, COVID-19 status, age in years and sex. Where HLA class I and class II types were available, the types were taken from metadata supplied by the sample provider, not from assay-based typing. The prospective study material was composed of cDNA or gDNA derived from T cells, B-cell-depleted T cells, or PBMCs. Samples were obtained from the ongoing ImmuneRACE study (first 160 participants) and from 1,200 or so subjects provided by 6 global collaborators.

Study-wide conclusions, independent of this receptor: How much clinical and demographic metadata was included differed by source and by participant, and the metadata was provided uncurated.

TCRbeta CDR3 regions were amplified from genomic DNA by means of the immunoSEQ Assay, a bias-controlled multiplex PCR. The original pipeline was this. The number of nucleated cells in each sample was estimated from the amplification of reference gene primers within the assay. To quantify the absolute abundance of each unique TCRbeta CDR3 rearrangement, sequence reads were collapsed and filtered. For each sample, productive Simpson clonality was calculated by taking the square root of Simpson's diversity index across productive rearrangements. TCRdb mirrors the immuneACCESS table, restricted to in-frame sequences. Some clones are absent from its copies; in checked studies, under half trace to an unresolved V gene, and the reason for the others is unknown. V, J and clone size derive from that table, while D and trimming were established from the DNA sequence. Counted in this sample were about 360,000 clones; roughly 86% of them appeared once. The ten largest make up over 0.95% of the sample.

Including cysteine and phenylalanine, the CDR3 has 16 amino acids. Here the CDR3 DNA is all that survives: 48 bases in frame from base 1. According to the germline V gene (reference sequence), CDR1 reads LGHDT and CDR2 reads YNNKEL. The germline V end is reduced by 1 base and the J end by 3 bases; junction bases left unmatched: 7. To note about this clone: Its antigen is not yet known. No much larger clonotype is one base removed from it; base qualities were not supplied.

The collaborating institutions used their own protocols to collect whole blood in K2EDTA tubes. For TCRbeta analysis, collaborators shipped samples in one of three forms: frozen whole blood, isolated PBMCs, or DNA extracted from either of those sample types. The sequence was obtained from a human donor with acute or convalescent COVID-19. The donor label of this sample is uncertain. Here the chain combines TRBV3-1 (or the pseudogene TRBV3-2) and TRBJ1-1; 8 nucleotides in the junction match TRBD1. The sample was peripheral blood. The CDR3 protein is CASSQADPGGYTEAFF. The DNA sequence follows: TGTGCCAGCAGCCAAGCGGATCCAGGGGGCTACACTGAAGCTTTCTTT.